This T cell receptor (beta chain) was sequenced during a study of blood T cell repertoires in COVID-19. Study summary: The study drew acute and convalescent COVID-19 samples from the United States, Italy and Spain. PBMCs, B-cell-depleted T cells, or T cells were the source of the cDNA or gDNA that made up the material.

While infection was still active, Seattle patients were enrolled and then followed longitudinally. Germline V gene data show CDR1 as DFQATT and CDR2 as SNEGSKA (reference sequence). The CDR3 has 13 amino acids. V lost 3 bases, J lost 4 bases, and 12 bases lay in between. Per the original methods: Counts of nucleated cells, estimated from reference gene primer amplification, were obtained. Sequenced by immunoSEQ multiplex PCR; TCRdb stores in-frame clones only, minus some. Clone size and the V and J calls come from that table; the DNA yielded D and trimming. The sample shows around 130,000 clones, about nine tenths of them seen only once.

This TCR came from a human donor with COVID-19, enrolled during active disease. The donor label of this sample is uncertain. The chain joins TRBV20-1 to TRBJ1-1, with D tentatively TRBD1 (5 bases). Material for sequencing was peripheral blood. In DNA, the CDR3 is TGCAGTGCTAGTGGGGACGGGGGCACTGAAGCTTTCTTT. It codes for CSASGDGGTEAFF.